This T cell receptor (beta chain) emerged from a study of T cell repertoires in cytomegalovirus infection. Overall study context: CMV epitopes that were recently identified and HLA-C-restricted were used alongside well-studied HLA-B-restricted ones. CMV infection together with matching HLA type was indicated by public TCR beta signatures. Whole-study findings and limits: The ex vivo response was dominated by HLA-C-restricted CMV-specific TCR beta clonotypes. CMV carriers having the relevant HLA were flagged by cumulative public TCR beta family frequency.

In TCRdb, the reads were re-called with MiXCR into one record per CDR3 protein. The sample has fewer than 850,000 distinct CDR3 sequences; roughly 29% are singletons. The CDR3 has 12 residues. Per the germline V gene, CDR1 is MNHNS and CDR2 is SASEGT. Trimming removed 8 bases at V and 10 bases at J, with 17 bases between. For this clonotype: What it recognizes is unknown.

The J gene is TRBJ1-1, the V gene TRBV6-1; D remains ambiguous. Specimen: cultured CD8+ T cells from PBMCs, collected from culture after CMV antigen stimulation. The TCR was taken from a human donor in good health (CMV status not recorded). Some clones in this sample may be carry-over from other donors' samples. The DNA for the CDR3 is TGTGCCAGCCCCCCTGGCCGTGAGGGAGCTTTCTTT. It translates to CASPPGREGAFF.